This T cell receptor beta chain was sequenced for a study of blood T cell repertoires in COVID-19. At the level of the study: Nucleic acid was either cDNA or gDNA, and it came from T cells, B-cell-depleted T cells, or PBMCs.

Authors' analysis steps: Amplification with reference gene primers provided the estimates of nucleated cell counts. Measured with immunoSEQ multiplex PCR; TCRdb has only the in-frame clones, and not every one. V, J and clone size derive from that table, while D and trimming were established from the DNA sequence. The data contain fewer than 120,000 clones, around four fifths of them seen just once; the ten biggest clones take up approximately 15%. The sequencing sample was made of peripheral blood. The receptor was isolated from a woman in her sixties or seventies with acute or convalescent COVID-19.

For the CDR3, the DNA is TGCGCCAGCAGCCAAGATCGGGGGGGCTATCAGCCCCAGCATTTT. Amino acids: CASSQDRGGYQPQHF. The chain joins TRBV4-3 to TRBJ1-5; tentative D call: TRBD1 (6 bases). Trimming stripped 0 bases from V and 5 bases from J, with 11 bases between. The CDR3 totals 15 residues. Germline CDR1 is LGHNA and CDR2 is YSLEER.